Listed below are T cell receptor beta chains from one sample, sequenced in a study of cytomegalovirus exposure and HLA in healthy donors. The method was immunoSEQ multiplex PCR; TCRdb's version includes in-frame clones alone and lacks a portion of them. This sample has approximately 100,000 clones, with roughly 71% found just once. Sequencing was carried out using PBMCs. Every receptor here comes from a man aged 35-49 years in good health and CMV-seropositive. CDR3s include the opening cysteine and the closing phenylalanine or tryptophan. D genes are given only for firm matches. Only part of the rows carry a size: once, few, many, or a class if the clone is expanded.

J gene: TRBJ1-2; D gene: NA; clone size: NA; CDR3 length: 14; V gene: TRBV5-1; CDR3 DNA: TGCGCCAGCAGCCACCGAGGAAATGACTATGGCTACACCTTC; CDR3 protein: CASSHRGNDYGYTF
J gene: TRBJ2-5; D gene: TRBD2; clone size: once; CDR3 length: 17; V gene: TRBV7-2; CDR3 DNA: TGTGCCAGCAGCTTAGCGGGGACTAGCGGACCTAGGGAGACCCAGTACTTC; CDR3 protein: CASSLAGTSGPRETQYF
J gene: TRBJ1-4; D gene: NA; clone size: NA; CDR3 length: 14; V gene: TRBV7-9; CDR3 DNA: TGTGCCAGCAGCTTAGGCCCTACGCTCTCGGTACTGTTTTTT; CDR3 protein: CASSLGPTLSVLFF
J gene: TRBJ1-5; D gene: TRBD1; clone size: NA; CDR3 length: 16; V gene: TRBV4-1; CDR3 DNA: TGCGCCAGCAGCCCGGGACAGGGCTATAGCAATCAGCCCCAGCATTTT; CDR3 protein: CASSPGQGYSNQPQHF
J gene: TRBJ1-6; D gene: NA; clone size: NA; CDR3 length: 16; V gene: TRBV6-6; CDR3 DNA: TGTGCCAGCAGTTACTCCGGGTCTCGATATAATTCACCCCTCCACTTT; CDR3 protein: CASSYSGSRYNSPLHF
J gene: TRBJ2-4; D gene: NA; clone size: few; CDR3 length: 14; V gene: TRBV4-2; CDR3 DNA: TGTGCCAGCAGCCCAGGGGACCCCTCCCCAATTCAGTACTTC; CDR3 protein: CASSPGDPSPIQYF
J gene: TRBJ2-1; D gene: TRBD1; clone size: NA; CDR3 length: 14; V gene: TRBV6-5; CDR3 DNA: TGTGCCAGCACCTGGACAGGCTCCTCAAATGAGCAGTTCTTC; CDR3 protein: CASTWTGSSNEQFF
J gene: TRBJ2-3; D gene: NA; clone size: NA; CDR3 length: 12; V gene: TRBV5-1; CDR3 DNA: TGCGCCAGCAGCGCGCTTCGCGATACGCAGTATTTT; CDR3 protein: CASSALRDTQYF
J gene: TRBJ2-3; D gene: TRBD2; clone size: once; CDR3 length: 16; V gene: TRBV6-5; CDR3 DNA: TGTGCCAGCAGTTCCTGGACTAGCGGGAGGACAGATACGCAGTATTTT; CDR3 protein: CASSSWTSGRTDTQYF
J gene: TRBJ2-3; D gene: TRBD1; clone size: few; CDR3 length: 16; V gene: TRBV11-3; CDR3 DNA: TGTGCCAGCAGCTCACCCGGACAGGGGGGCACAGATACGCAGTATTTT; CDR3 protein: CASSSPGQGGTDTQYF
J gene: TRBJ2-1; D gene: NA; clone size: NA; CDR3 length: 16; V gene: TRBV9; CDR3 DNA: TGTGCCAGCAGTACGCGAACGGGAGAGTCCTACAATGAGCAGTTCTTC; CDR3 protein: CASSTRTGESYNEQFF
J gene: TRBJ1-2; D gene: NA; clone size: few; CDR3 length: 13; V gene: TRBV7-9; CDR3 DNA: TGTGCCAGCAGCACCCAGGGGAACTATGGCTACACCTTC; CDR3 protein: CASSTQGNYGYTF
J gene: TRBJ2-6; D gene: NA; clone size: NA; CDR3 length: 18; V gene: TRBV5-1; CDR3 DNA: TGCGCCAGCAGCTTGGCCATTTGGGGGGACTCTGGGGCCAACGTCCTGACTTTC; CDR3 protein: CASSLAIWGDSGANVLTF
J gene: TRBJ2-1; D gene: TRBD2; clone size: few; CDR3 length: 15; V gene: TRBV7-9; CDR3 DNA: TGTGCCAGCAGCCCCGGGACTAGCGGGAACAATGAGCAGTTCTTC; CDR3 protein: CASSPGTSGNNEQFF
J gene: TRBJ1-1; D gene: NA; clone size: NA; CDR3 length: 14; V gene: TRBV19; CDR3 DNA: TGTGCCAGTAGTATAGAGGGAGACAGGAATGAAGCTTTCTTT; CDR3 protein: CASSIEGDRNEAFF
J gene: TRBJ2-3; D gene: NA; clone size: NA; CDR3 length: 16; V gene: TRBV5-4; CDR3 DNA: TGTGCCAGCAGCCTGTTGGGGGGAACGCACACAGATACGCAGTATTTT; CDR3 protein: CASSLLGGTHTDTQYF
J gene: TRBJ2-3; D gene: TRBD2; clone size: NA; CDR3 length: 17; V gene: TRBV7-3; CDR3 DNA: TGTGCCAGCAGCTCCCCCCCTAGCGGGAGGGGCACAGATACGCAGTATTTT; CDR3 protein: CASSSPPSGRGTDTQYF
J gene: TRBJ2-3; D gene: NA; clone size: NA; CDR3 length: 15; V gene: TRBV5-1; CDR3 DNA: TGCGCCAGCAGCTTGGTGGACAGAAGCACAGATACGCAGTATTTT; CDR3 protein: CASSLVDRSTDTQYF
J gene: TRBJ1-2; D gene: NA; clone size: NA; CDR3 length: 13; V gene: TRBV18; CDR3 DNA: TGTGCCAGCTCACCATTACAGGGATATGGCTACACCTTC; CDR3 protein: CASSPLQGYGYTF
J gene: TRBJ2-1; D gene: TRBD1; clone size: NA; CDR3 length: 14; V gene: TRBV9; CDR3 DNA: TGTGCCAGCAGCGGCAGACAGGGTCCCAATGAGCAGTTCTTC; CDR3 protein: CASSGRQGPNEQFF
J gene: TRBJ2-3; D gene: TRBD2; clone size: NA; CDR3 length: 12; V gene: TRBV27; CDR3 DNA: TGTGCCAGCAGTCCGAACGGGGGGACGCAGTATTTT; CDR3 protein: CASSPNGGTQYF
J gene: TRBJ1-3; D gene: NA; clone size: few; CDR3 length: 13; V gene: TRBV5-4; CDR3 DNA: TGTGCCAGCAGCTCGAGCTCTGGAAACACCATATATTTT; CDR3 protein: CASSSSSGNTIYF
J gene: TRBJ2-2; D gene: TRBD2; clone size: NA; CDR3 length: 16; V gene: TRBV9; CDR3 DNA: TGTGCCAGCAGCGTGGGACTAGCGGTAAACACCGGGGAGCTGTTTTTT; CDR3 protein: CASSVGLAVNTGELFF
J gene: TRBJ2-7; D gene: TRBD1; clone size: once; CDR3 length: 15; V gene: TRBV5-1; CDR3 DNA: TGCGCCAGCAGCCCCTCTCGGACAGGGGCTGACGAGCAGTACTTC; CDR3 protein: CASSPSRTGADEQYF
J gene: TRBJ2-5; D gene: NA; clone size: NA; CDR3 length: 13; V gene: TRBV6-5; CDR3 DNA: TGTGCGGTTCGAGGGTCATGGCAAGAGACCCAGTACTTC; CDR3 protein: CAVRGSWQETQYF
J gene: TRBJ1-2; D gene: NA; clone size: NA; CDR3 length: 15; V gene: TRBV13; CDR3 DNA: TGTGCCAGCAGCTTAGAGTCAGGGGCCAACTATGGCTACACCTTC; CDR3 protein: CASSLESGANYGYTF
J gene: TRBJ2-2; D gene: NA; clone size: few; CDR3 length: 15; V gene: TRBV9; CDR3 DNA: TGTGCCAGCAGCGTAGCACCGGTGAACACCGGGGAGCTGTTTTTT; CDR3 protein: CASSVAPVNTGELFF
J gene: TRBJ2-7; D gene: TRBD2; clone size: NA; CDR3 length: 15; V gene: TRBV11-2; CDR3 DNA: TGTGCCAGCAGGGCCACTAGCGGGAGTCCCTACGAGCAGTACTTC; CDR3 protein: CASRATSGSPYEQYF
J gene: TRBJ2-2; D gene: TRBD2; clone size: NA; CDR3 length: 15; V gene: TRBV5-1; CDR3 DNA: TGCGCCAGCAGCGAGGACCCTAGCGGGACCGGGGAGCTGTTTTTT; CDR3 protein: CASSEDPSGTGELFF
J gene: TRBJ2-1; D gene: TRBD2; clone size: NA; CDR3 length: 16; V gene: TRBV15; CDR3 DNA: TGTGCCACCAGCAGAGATTCGGCTAGCGGAAACAATGAGCAGTTCTTC; CDR3 protein: CATSRDSASGNNEQFF
J gene: TRBJ2-1; D gene: NA; clone size: NA; CDR3 length: 15; V gene: TRBV5-8; CDR3 DNA: TGTGCCAGCAGCTCAGGACAGTCGAGGGCCGATGAGCAGTTCTTC; CDR3 protein: CASSSGQSRADEQFF
J gene: TRBJ2-1; D gene: TRBD2; clone size: NA; CDR3 length: 15; V gene: TRBV4-3; CDR3 DNA: TGCGCCAGCAGCCCCGCAGGACTAGACTACAATGAGCAGTTCTTC; CDR3 protein: CASSPAGLDYNEQFF
J gene: TRBJ1-5; D gene: NA; clone size: NA; CDR3 length: 18; V gene: TRBV5-7; CDR3 DNA: TGTGCCAGCAGCTTGGCCGCGGGTCGCCGAAATAGCAATCAGCCCCAGCATTTT; CDR3 protein: CASSLAAGRRNSNQPQHF
J gene: TRBJ2-1; D gene: TRBD2; clone size: once; CDR3 length: 14; V gene: TRBV13; CDR3 DNA: TGTGCCAGCACACTAGCGGGAGCTGACAATGAGCAGTTCTTC; CDR3 protein: CASTLAGADNEQFF
J gene: TRBJ2-2; D gene: TRBD1; clone size: NA; CDR3 length: 15; V gene: TRBV6-6; CDR3 DNA: TGTGCCAGCAGCTCAGGGGGCCAATGGACCGGGGAGCTGTTTTTT; CDR3 protein: CASSSGGQWTGELFF
J gene: TRBJ2-3; D gene: NA; clone size: NA; CDR3 length: 13; V gene: TRBV18; CDR3 DNA: TGTGCCAGCCGACAGGTTCGGACAGATACGCAGTATTTT; CDR3 protein: CASRQVRTDTQYF
J gene: TRBJ2-2; D gene: TRBD2; clone size: few; CDR3 length: 15; V gene: TRBV6-4; CDR3 DNA: TGTGCCAGCAAGACCTTAGCGGGAGCGGTCGGGGAGCTGTTTTTT; CDR3 protein: CASKTLAGAVGELFF
J gene: TRBJ2-7; D gene: NA; clone size: NA; CDR3 length: 14; V gene: TRBV6-6; CDR3 DNA: TGTGCCAGCAGTTACTCGTTAGCAGCCTACGAGCAGTACTTC; CDR3 protein: CASSYSLAAYEQYF
J gene: TRBJ2-7; D gene: TRBD2; clone size: NA; CDR3 length: 17; V gene: TRBV4-3; CDR3 DNA: TGCGCCAGCAGCCAAGATCCAGCTAGCGGGAGTTCCTACGAGCAGTACTTC; CDR3 protein: CASSQDPASGSSYEQYF
J gene: TRBJ2-1; D gene: TRBD2; clone size: NA; CDR3 length: 14; V gene: TRBV28; CDR3 DNA: TGTGCCAGCAGTCTAGCGGGAGGGCGGCTTGAGCAGTTCTTC; CDR3 protein: CASSLAGGRLEQFF
J gene: TRBJ1-2; D gene: NA; clone size: NA; CDR3 length: 13; V gene: TRBV14; CDR3 DNA: TGTGCCAGCAGCCAAGGCGGGAACTATGGCTACACCTTC; CDR3 protein: CASSQGGNYGYTF
J gene: TRBJ2-2; D gene: TRBD2; clone size: NA; CDR3 length: 14; V gene: TRBV7-3; CDR3 DNA: TGTGCCAGCAGCCCCAACGGGGGGGCCGGGGAGCTGTTTTTT; CDR3 protein: CASSPNGGAGELFF
J gene: TRBJ1-5; D gene: TRBD1; clone size: NA; CDR3 length: 18; V gene: TRBV7-9; CDR3 DNA: TGTGCCAGCAGCCGAACCCCAGCAGGGGGATATAGCAATCAGCCCCAGCATTTT; CDR3 protein: CASSRTPAGGYSNQPQHF
J gene: TRBJ1-1; D gene: NA; clone size: NA; CDR3 length: 15; V gene: TRBV30; CDR3 DNA: TGTGCCTGGAAGGGGGGAATTGGCGGGGGCACTGAAGCTTTCTTT; CDR3 protein: CAWKGGIGGGTEAFF
J gene: TRBJ2-3; D gene: NA; clone size: NA; CDR3 length: 14; V gene: TRBV7-3; CDR3 DNA: TGTGCCAGCAGTCCGGGACTCAGCACAGATACGCAGTATTTT; CDR3 protein: CASSPGLSTDTQYF
J gene: TRBJ1-3; D gene: NA; clone size: NA; CDR3 length: 15; V gene: TRBV5-6; CDR3 DNA: TGTGCCAGCAGCTTCCCGGCGGGGGTTGGAAACACCATATATTTT; CDR3 protein: CASSFPAGVGNTIYF
J gene: TRBJ1-5; D gene: TRBD1; clone size: NA; CDR3 length: 18; V gene: TRBV2; CDR3 DNA: TGTGCCAGCAGTGAAGAGGGACAGGGATTTAATAGCAATCAGCCCCAGCATTTT; CDR3 protein: CASSEEGQGFNSNQPQHF
J gene: TRBJ2-1; D gene: TRBD2; clone size: NA; CDR3 length: 15; V gene: TRBV6-6; CDR3 DNA: TGTGCCAGCAGCCCTACTAGCGGGAAATGGGATGAGCAGTTCTTC; CDR3 protein: CASSPTSGKWDEQFF
J gene: TRBJ2-1; D gene: NA; clone size: NA; CDR3 length: 16; V gene: TRBV10-3; CDR3 DNA: TGTGCCATCAGTGAGTCAAGTAGCGGTTACTACAATGAGCAGTTCTTC; CDR3 protein: CAISESSSGYYNEQFF
J gene: TRBJ2-1; D gene: NA; clone size: NA; CDR3 length: 15; V gene: TRBV6-6; CDR3 DNA: TGTGCCAGCAGTTACTCACGATATGGGGGGAATGAGCAGTTCTTC; CDR3 protein: CASSYSRYGGNEQFF
J gene: TRBJ1-4; D gene: TRBD1; clone size: NA; CDR3 length: 14; V gene: TRBV2; CDR3 DNA: TGTGCCAGCATCCTGGACAGGGCGGACGAAAAACTGTTTTTT; CDR3 protein: CASILDRADEKLFF
J gene: TRBJ1-4; D gene: NA; clone size: NA; CDR3 length: 16; V gene: TRBV9; CDR3 DNA: TGTGCCAGCAGCGTCGAGGGGGGGGCCCCAAATGAAAAACTGTTTTTT; CDR3 protein: CASSVEGGAPNEKLFF
J gene: TRBJ2-7; D gene: TRBD1; clone size: NA; CDR3 length: 15; V gene: TRBV7-9; CDR3 DNA: TGTGCCAGCAGCCCCCGGGACAGGGGGCGCGACGAGCAGTACTTC; CDR3 protein: CASSPRDRGRDEQYF
J gene: TRBJ2-3; D gene: TRBD2; clone size: NA; CDR3 length: 15; V gene: TRBV2; CDR3 DNA: TGTGCCAGCAGTGTTGGACTAGCGGGCACAGATACGCAGTATTTT; CDR3 protein: CASSVGLAGTDTQYF
J gene: TRBJ1-2; D gene: TRBD1; clone size: NA; CDR3 length: 15; V gene: TRBV2; CDR3 DNA: TGTGCCAGCAGCGCAAGATCCGGGACAGGCTATGGCTACACCTTC; CDR3 protein: CASSARSGTGYGYTF
J gene: TRBJ1-1; D gene: NA; clone size: NA; CDR3 length: 12; V gene: TRBV5-8; CDR3 DNA: TGTGCCAGCAACACAGGGAACACTGAAGCTTTCTTT; CDR3 protein: CASNTGNTEAFF
J gene: TRBJ2-2; D gene: NA; clone size: NA; CDR3 length: 15; V gene: TRBV6-5; CDR3 DNA: TGTGCCAGCAGTTACAGGGGGTTAGGAACCGGGGAGCTGTTTTTT; CDR3 protein: CASSYRGLGTGELFF
J gene: TRBJ1-1; D gene: NA; clone size: NA; CDR3 length: 13; V gene: TRBV10-1; CDR3 DNA: TGCGCCAGCAGTGAATTGAGGAAAACTGAAGCTTTCTTT; CDR3 protein: CASSELRKTEAFF
J gene: TRBJ2-1; D gene: TRBD2; clone size: few; CDR3 length: 16; V gene: TRBV5-1; CDR3 DNA: TGCGCCAGCAGCTTGGGACCTGGACTAGGGATCAATGAGCAGTTCTTC; CDR3 protein: CASSLGPGLGINEQFF
J gene: TRBJ2-5; D gene: NA; clone size: NA; CDR3 length: 14; V gene: TRBV7-8; CDR3 DNA: TGTGCCAGCAGCAATACACAATACCAAGAGACCCAGTACTTC; CDR3 protein: CASSNTQYQETQYF